These 8 T cell receptor beta chains were sequenced from one sample in a study of response to subunit inactivated influenza vaccine. TCRdb re-called the RT-PCR reads through MiXCR, storing one row per CDR3 protein. The sample lists about 480,000 distinct CDR3 sequences, roughly 23% occurring once. This sample comprised CD4+ T cells sorted from PBMCs, obtained 5 days after vaccination. The receptors derive from a man over 45 who received an inactivated influenza vaccine.

This clonotype was counted many times. The V gene is TRBV5-1, the J gene TRBJ1-3; 7 positions match TRBD1. From germline, CDR1 is SGHRS and CDR2 YFSETQ. The CDR3 loop spans 16 amino acids. V trimming: 3 bases; J trimming: 0 bases; junction bases outside the gene matches: 6. The CDR3 DNA follows: TGCGCCAGCAGCTCAACAGGGGCCAGCTCTGGAAACACCATATATTTT. Amino acid sequence: CASSSTGASSGNTIYF.

The table lists this clonotype with a few counts. The chain joins TRBV4-1 to TRBJ1-5; 10 positions agree with TRBD1. The CDR3 covers 17 residues. The junction had 5 bases not matched to a gene; V was cut back by 0 bases and J by 3 bases. Per germline, CDR1 MGHRA and CDR2 YSYEKL. The CDR3 DNA reads as TGCGCCAGCAGCCAAGAACGTGGGACAGGGGTCAATCAGCCCCAGCATTTT. Translated: CASSQERGTGVNQPQHF.

This clonotype showed up just a few times. V gene TRBV18 combines with J gene TRBJ1-1; 8 bases are shared with TRBD1. V dropped 6 bases and J dropped 5; count of bases not matched to a gene: 8. Germline CDR1 reads KGHSH; CDR2 reads LQKENI. The CDR3 totals 14 residues. The CDR3 loop reads CASSPRQGLTEAFF. The CDR3 DNA reads TGTGCCAGCTCCCCTAGACAGGGGCTAACTGAAGCTTTCTTT.

This clonotype was counted a few times. J is TRBJ2-2 and V is TRBV12-3 or TRBV12-4; D perhaps matches TRBD1 (5 bases). CDR3 length: 14 residues. The V end was cut by 5 bases, the J end by 6 bases, with 13 bases between. CDR3 in DNA: TGTGCCAGCAGTCTCCAAAGACAGCCCGGGGAGCTGTTTTTT. This gives the protein CASSLQRQPGELFF.

The V gene is TRBV12-3 or TRBV12-4, the J gene TRBJ2-5; 8 bases align to TRBD1. The junction had 8 bases not matched to a gene; V was cut back by 7 bases and J by 1 base. The length of the CDR3 is 15 residues. The CDR3 loop is CASNNWQGAQETQYF. The DNA of the CDR3 is TGTGCCAGCAATAACTGGCAGGGGGCCCAAGAGACCCAGTACTTC.

This clonotype was detected only a few times. CDR3 loop: CASKTDLYSNQPQHF. The DNA of the CDR3 is TGTGCCAGTAAGACAGATCTCTATAGCAATCAGCCCCAGCATTTT. The chain joins TRBV28 to TRBJ1-5; perhaps TRBD1 as D (5 bases). Trimming removed 9 bases at V and 0 bases at J, with 15 bases between. From germline, CDR1 is MDHEN and CDR2 SYDVKM. The CDR3 runs to 15 residues.

This clonotype was detected a few times. This chain uses TRBV29-1 with TRBJ2-1; D might be TRBD2 (6 bases). Trimming cost V 6 bases and J 6 bases, with 15 bases left between them. The germline V gene encodes CDR1 SQVTM and CDR2 ANQGSEA. The CDR3 has 13 amino acids. Here the CDR3 DNA reads TGCAGCGTCCCCTCTTCTAGCGTCAATGAGCAGTTCTTC. Its translation: CSVPSSSVNEQFF.

This clonotype was seen ten or more times. The genes are TRBV2 and TRBJ2-5; D is unclear. Germline CDR1 SNHLY, CDR2 FYNNEI. The CDR3 spans 13 residues. V was trimmed by 5 bases and J by 3 bases, leaving 10 bases between them. In DNA, the CDR3 is TGTGCCAGCAGTCCCCCGGTCGAAGAGACCCAGTACTTC. This codes for CASSPPVEETQYF.